These T cell receptor beta chains were read from a single sample in a study of T cells and Merkel cell carcinoma outcomes. TCRdb keeps only in-frame clones here, not all; method: immunoSEQ multiplex PCR. In the table there are around 3,000 clones, approximately 79% of which are singletons. The sequenced sample was tumor tissue from Merkel cell carcinoma. These receptors were taken from a human donor with Merkel cell carcinoma. Both conserved end residues are part of each CDR3. D genes are given only for firm matches. Size is omitted from some rows. Given values are once, few, many or a class for expanded clones.

V gene	J gene	D gene	clone size	CDR3 protein	CDR3 DNA
TRBV7-2	TRBJ2-1	TRBD2	-	CASSLVAGRVPLHEQFF	TGTGCCAGCAGCTTAGTTGCAGGGAGGGTCCCTTTACATGAGCAGTTCTTC
TRBV18	TRBJ2-7	TRBD1	-	CASSIGGGYEQYF	TGTGCCAGCTCAATAGGGGGCGGGTACGAGCAGTACTTC
TRBV2	TRBJ2-2	TRBD1	-	CASSRGGTSNTGELFF	TGTGCCAGCAGCCGAGGGGGCACCAGTAACACCGGGGAGCTGTTTTTT
TRBV19	TRBJ1-4	-	large	CASSTGDQEKLFF	TGTGCCAGTAGTACAGGGGATCAGGAAAAACTGTTTTTT
TRBV5-1	TRBJ2-7	-	once	CASSLGESEQYF	TGCGCCAGCAGCTTGGGGGAGAGCGAGCAGTACTTC
TRBV5-1	TRBJ1-1	TRBD1	-	CASSKGQGRTEAFF	TGCGCCAGCAGCAAGGGACAGGGGAGGACTGAAGCTTTCTTT
TRBV5-1	TRBJ1-6	-	-	CASSWGGDPSYNSPLHF	TGCGCCAGCAGCTGGGGAGGGGACCCCTCCTATAATTCACCCCTCCACTTT
TRBV7-8	TRBJ2-1	-	-	CASSLSLNEQFF	TGTGCCAGCAGCTTATCCCTTAATGAGCAGTTCTTC
TRBV6-5	TRBJ1-6	-	large	CASSYHTALGSPLHF	TGTGCCAGCAGTTACCATACGGCTCTCGGTTCACCCCTCCACTTT
TRBV5-1	TRBJ1-1	-	-	CASSSGSTGSTEAFF	TGCGCCAGCAGCTCGGGGAGTACAGGGAGCACTGAAGCTTTCTTT
TRBV11-2	TRBJ1-2	TRBD1	-	CASSLDRGQGGGYTF	TGTGCCAGCAGCTTAGACCGGGGACAGGGGGGTGGCTACACCTTC
TRBV18	TRBJ2-6	-	-	CASSPRWRESSGANVLTF	TGTGCCAGCTCACCTCGGTGGCGGGAAAGCTCTGGGGCCAACGTCCTGACTTTT
TRBV7-8	TRBJ1-5	-	-	CASSLEGQPQHF	TGTGCCAGCAGCTTAGAAGGGCAGCCCCAGCATTTT
TRBV5-1	TRBJ2-3	TRBD2	once	CASSLMPSGSTDTQYF	TGCGCCAGCAGCTTGATGCCTAGCGGGAGCACAGATACGCAGTATTTT
TRBV11-2	TRBJ2-1	TRBD2	-	CASSLDAERGAGNEQFF	TGTGCCAGCAGCTTAGACGCCGAGCGGGGGGCCGGCAATGAGCAGTTCTTC
TRBV5-1	TRBJ1-4	-	few	CASSLGAATNEKLFF	TGCGCCAGCAGCTTGGGGGCCGCAACTAATGAAAAACTGTTTTTT